Listed here is a single TCR beta chain. Its antigen is not identified. Per germline, CDR1 LNHDA and CDR2 SQIVND (reference sequence). Losses at the gene ends were 7 bases for V and 6 bases for J; bases not matched to a gene: 7. The CDR3 covers 15 residues. This entry is derived from a study of cytomegalovirus exposure and HLA in healthy donors. The study ran its PCR with 60 Vbeta and 13 Jbeta primers. Profiling relied on immunoSEQ multiplex PCR, and the TCRdb table lists in-frame clones only, not all of them. The table shows approximately 97,000 clones, with 73% occurring only once. Overall study findings and caveats: An analysis done earlier found most TCR beta V segments productive about 87% or about 30% of the time. Upon later analysis, TCR association rates were observed to vary by HLA locus, being highest for DRB1 and lowest for HLA-C.

Material for sequencing was PBMCs. The clonotype originates from a man in his forties in good health and CMV-seronegative. This chain uses TRBV19 with TRBJ2-1; TRBD2 matches 12 bases. CDR3 protein: CASTTLAGGPNEQFF. The CDR3 DNA follows: TGTGCCAGTACCACACTAGCGGGGGGACCCAATGAGCAGTTCTTC.